The 9 T cell receptor beta chains listed next were all sequenced from one sample in a study of Ad26.COV2.S vaccination and SARS-CoV-2 variants. Stated treatment: roughly 18 received Ad26.COV2.S at low or high dose, single or two shots; 5 received placebo; per-sample allocation not given. Sampling was done on day 63 after the first vaccine or placebo injection. TCRdb keeps only in-frame clones here, not all; method: immunoSEQ multiplex PCR. The data hold about 350,000 clones, with about 87% observed a single time. Material: peripheral blood, obtained in a trial of Ad26.COV2.S vaccine versus placebo. These receptors all come from a person between 18 and 65 years old who received the Ad26.COV2.S COVID-19 vaccine or a placebo.

V usage is TRBV6-5 and J usage is TRBJ2-2; the D is unclear. V was cut by 4 bases and J by 5 bases, with 5 bases left in between. Germline V gene sequence: CDR1 MNHEY, CDR2 SVGAGI. The CDR3 has 12 residues. CDR3 loop: CASSFSTGELFF. The CDR3 DNA follows: TGTGCCAGCAGTTTCTCGACCGGGGAGCTGTTTTTT.

The genes are TRBV6-2 or TRBV6-3 and TRBJ2-6; 7 bases map to TRBD1. The CDR3 has 18 residues. Germline V lookup: CDR1 MNHEY, CDR2 SVGEGT. Trimming at V came to 4 bases and at J to 2 bases, leaving 11 bases not matched to a gene. As DNA, the CDR3 is TGTGCCAGCAGTTCTCCACTACAGGGGTTTACTGGGGCCAACGTCCTGACTTTC. It encodes CASSSPLQGFTGANVLTF.

V gene TRBV6-5 combines with J gene TRBJ2-7; D is perhaps TRBD2 (6 bases). The length of the CDR3 is 14 residues. Between the trimmed V and J ends, which lost 10 bases and 2 bases, there was a span of 18 bases. Per germline, CDR1 MNHEY and CDR2 SVGAGI. Here the CDR3 DNA reads TGTGCCACTGGAGGGGACGGAGGTACCTACGAGCAGTACTTC. This codes for CATGGDGGTYEQYF.

This chain uses TRBV18 with TRBJ2-1, with a possible D match to TRBD1 (6 bases). The CDR3 sequence is 15 residues long. V was cut by 3 bases and J by 2 bases, with 11 bases left in between. The germline V gene has CDR1 KGHSH and CDR2 LQKENI. The CDR3 loop reads CASSPLDSTYNEQFF. The CDR3 DNA reads as TGTGCCAGCTCACCGTTGGACAGCACCTACAATGAGCAGTTCTTC.

The CDR3 DNA reads as TGTGCCAGCAGTTCAGGGAACACTGAAGCTTTCTTT. It specifies CASSSGNTEAFF. The chain links TRBV28 to TRBJ1-1, with D unresolved. Germline V CDR1 and CDR2: MDHEN, SYDVKM. Trimming left V 4 bases short and J 1 base short, with 4 bases between. The CDR3 totals 12 residues.

The chain combines TRBV7-3 with TRBJ2-2; 8 bases align to TRBD2. V was pared by 4 bases and J by 7 bases, with 14 bases of the junction left unmatched. The CDR3 contains 17 residues. Per the germline V gene, CDR1 is SGHTA and CDR2 is FQGTGA. In DNA form, the CDR3 reads TGTGCCAGCAGCTCTCCCCCGGGACTAGGCGGAGTCGGGGAGCTGTTTTTT. Amino acid sequence: CASSSPPGLGGVGELFF.

The chain links TRBV7-9 to TRBJ2-1, with 7 bases aligning to TRBD1. Germline loops: CDR1 SEHNR, CDR2 FQNEAQ (reference sequence). The length of the CDR3 is 16 residues. Trimming at V came to 2 bases and at J to 9 bases, leaving 13 bases not matched to a gene. The CDR3 protein is CASSLYPGQSSGEQFF. DNA for the CDR3: TGTGCCAGCAGCTTATACCCGGGACAGTCGTCTGGTGAGCAGTTCTTC. Complete variable domain (other parts from reference TRBV7-9 and TRBJ2-1): DTGVSQNPRHKITKRGQNVTFRCDPISEHNRLYWYRQTLGQGPEFLTYFQNEAQLEKSRLLSDRFSAERPKGSFSTLEIQRTEQGDSAMYLCASSLYPGQSSGEQFFGPGTRLTVL.

The V call is TRBV2, the J call TRBJ1-2; D gene ambiguous. Looked up from germline, CDR1 is SNHLY and CDR2 is FYNNEI. This CDR3 has 10 residues. V was cut by 6 bases and J by 10 bases, with 9 bases left in between. CDR3 coding DNA: TGTGCCAGCAGATGGGAAATCTACACCTTC. It translates to CASRWEIYTF. The full variable domain, its missing parts supplied by reference TRBV2 and TRBJ1-2, is EPEVTQTPSHQVTQMGQEVILRCVPISNHLYFYWYRQILGQKVEFLVSFYNNEISEKSEIFDDQFSVERPDGSNFTLKIRSTKLEDSAMYFCASRWEIYTFGSGTRLTVV.

The chain is built from TRBV7-2 and TRBJ2-5; D is undetermined. The CDR3 is 13 amino acids. Germline CDR1 SGHTA, CDR2 FQGNSA. Trimming cost V 4 bases and J 3 bases, with 9 bases left between them. DNA for the CDR3: TGTGCCAGCAGCTCCCGGTCCGAAGAGACCCAGTACTTC. Translated, it gives CASSSRSEETQYF.